These 2 T cell receptor beta chains were sequenced from one sample in a study of cytomegalovirus exposure and HLA in healthy donors. Profiled with immunoSEQ multiplex PCR; TCRdb holds only in-frame clones, not every one. This sample has 65,000 to 85,000 clones, with 85% to 95% found just once. Material for sequencing was PBMCs. The receptor source for this set is a woman aged 18-29 years in good health and CMV-seronegative.

The chain links TRBV28 to TRBJ1-2; D is possibly TRBD1 (5 bases). The CDR3 contains 13 residues. V gave up 11 bases and J gave up 7 bases, with 20 bases separating them. CDR1 is MDHEN, CDR2 SYDVKM, per germline. The CDR3 nucleotides read TGTGCCGGGGGGACCTACGCACCGGGTGGCTACACCTTC. This codes for CAGGTYAPGGYTF.

The genes are TRBV11-2 and TRBJ2-1; 10 bases align to TRBD2. The germline gives CDR1 SGHAT, CDR2 FQNNGV. After removal of 5 bases from V and 8 bases from J, the junction contained 6 bases not matched to a gene. This CDR3 is built from 14 residues. In DNA, the CDR3 is TGTGCCAGCAGCCGTAGCGGGGGGCCCTATGAGCAGTTCTTC. Translating gives CASSRSGGPYEQFF.